This T cell receptor (beta chain) emerged from a study of T cell responses to AZD1222 COVID-19 vaccine. Study-wide results and caveats: Spike-specific TCR breadth and depth both grew after two AZD1222 doses. Among spike-specific TCRs, nearly half reportedly target unmutated variant regions.

CDR1 and CDR2 (germline): SGHRS, YFSETQ. The V and J ends lost 3 bases and 2 bases respectively, with 15 bases between them. CDR3 length: 15 residues. Sequenced by immunoSEQ multiplex PCR; TCRdb stores in-frame clones only, minus some. Among approximately 120,000 clones, roughly 93% were seen once, and the ten largest hold around 3.3%. A word on this clone: What it binds is not known.

The sequences come from peripheral blood, collected on day 0 of AZD1222 vaccination. This receptor was identified in an adult in good health. This rearrangement joins TRBV5-1 to TRBJ2-7; TRBD1 or TRBD2 may be the D gene (5 bases each). CDR3 protein: CASSSGTHRTYEQYF. The CDR3 DNA reads TGCGCCAGCAGCTCCGGGACGCATCGTACCTACGAGCAGTACTTC.